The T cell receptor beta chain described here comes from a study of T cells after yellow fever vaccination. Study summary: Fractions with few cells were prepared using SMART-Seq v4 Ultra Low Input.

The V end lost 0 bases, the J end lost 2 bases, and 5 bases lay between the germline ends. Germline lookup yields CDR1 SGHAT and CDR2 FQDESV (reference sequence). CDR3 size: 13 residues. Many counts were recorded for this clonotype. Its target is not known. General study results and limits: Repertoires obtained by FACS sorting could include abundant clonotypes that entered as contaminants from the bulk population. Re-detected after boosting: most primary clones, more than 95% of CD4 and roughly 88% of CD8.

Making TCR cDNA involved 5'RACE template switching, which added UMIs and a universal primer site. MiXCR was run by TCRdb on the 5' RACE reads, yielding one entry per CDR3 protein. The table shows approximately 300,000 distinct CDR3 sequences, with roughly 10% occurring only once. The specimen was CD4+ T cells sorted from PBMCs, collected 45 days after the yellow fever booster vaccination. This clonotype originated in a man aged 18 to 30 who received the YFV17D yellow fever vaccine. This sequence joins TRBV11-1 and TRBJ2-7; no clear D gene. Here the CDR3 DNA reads TGTGCCAGCAGCTTAGCTGGGCCCTACGAGCAGTACTTC. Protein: CASSLAGPYEQYF. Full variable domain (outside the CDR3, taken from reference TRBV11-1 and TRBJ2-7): EAEVAQSPRYKITEKSQAVAFWCDPISGHATLYWYRQILGQGPELLVQFQDESVVDDSQLPKDRFSAERLKGVDSTLKIQPAELGDSAMYLCASSLAGPYEQYFGPGTRLTVT.